This T cell receptor beta chain originates from a study of control samples from healthy donors and cancer patients. The CDR3 contains 13 residues. Germline CDR1 is KGHSH and CDR2 is LQKENI. With V trimmed by 3 bases and J by 6 bases, 3 bases remained unmatched. Using immunoSEQ multiplex PCR, the repertoire was profiled, and TCRdb retains in-frame clones only, with some absent. The sample has 15,000 to 20,000 clones, about 89% seen once. The sequenced material came from PBMCs. The chain carries TRBV18 and TRBJ2-3, with 7 bases that match TRBD1. The receptor comes from a man between 60 and 75 years old with head and neck cancer. The CDR3, as DNA: TGTGCCAGCTCACCGTCGGACAGGGATACGCAGTATTTT. Amino acid sequence: CASSPSDRDTQYF.